This is a list of T cell receptor beta chains from one sample in a study of blood T cells in healthy people across ages. Using its own MiXCR run on the 5' RACE reads, TCRdb lists one record per CDR3 protein. The table has around 1,500,000 distinct CDR3 sequences, approximately 40% seen once; the top ten hold approximately 7.9%. Sequenced: blood. The receptors here all came from a woman under 30 in good health. Both conserved end residues are part of each CDR3. A D gene is named only where the DNA matches it firmly. Size tells how often a clone was seen (once, few, many) or the class of an expanded clone, and some rows leave it out.

CDR3 protein,CDR3 DNA,D gene,clone size,J gene,V gene
CASSVMRYQETQYF,TGTGCCAGCAGTGTGATGAGGTACCAAGAGACCCAGTACTTC,NA,NA,TRBJ2-5,TRBV6-1
CASTLGMSNQPQHF,TGTGCCAGCACTCTCGGGATGTCCAATCAGCCCCAGCATTTT,NA,NA,TRBJ1-5,TRBV12-3/TRBV12-4
CVSNGEAETQYF,TGTGTCTCCAATGGGGAGGCGGAGACCCAGTACTTC,NA,NA,TRBJ2-5,TRBV30
CASAQEGRPYEQYF,TGTGCTAGTGCCCAGGAGGGGCGGCCGTACGAGCAGTACTTC,NA,NA,TRBJ2-7,TRBV12-5
CASSLGRTDSYEQYF,TGTGCCAGCAGCCTCGGCCGGACTGATTCATACGAGCAGTACTTC,NA,many,TRBJ2-7,TRBV7-9
CASRGTLLETQFF,TGCGCCAGCAGAGGTACCTTGCTAGAGACCCAGTTCTTC,NA,NA,TRBJ2-1,TRBV4-1
CAWSHSGLTDTQYF,TGTGCCTGGAGTCATAGCGGGCTCACAGATACGCAGTATTTT,TRBD2,few,TRBJ2-3,TRBV30
CASSLNSNTGELFF,TGTGCCAGCAGTTTGAACTCAAACACCGGGGAGCTGTTTTTT,NA,NA,TRBJ2-2,TRBV28
CASSQDGESYEQYF,TGCGCCAGCAGCCAAGATGGGGAATCCTACGAGCAGTACTTC,NA,many,TRBJ2-7,TRBV4-1
CASRDRTGGAETQYF,TGTGCCAGCAGAGATCGGACAGGGGGCGCAGAGACCCAGTACTTC,TRBD1,few,TRBJ2-5,TRBV2
CASSRGLAGASTDTQYF,TGTGCCAGCAGCAGGGGACTAGCGGGAGCTAGCACAGATACGCAGTATTTT,TRBD2,few,TRBJ2-3,TRBV7-6
CASSVLLAGVNEQFF,TGTGCCAGCAGTGTCTTACTAGCGGGGGTCAATGAGCAGTTCTTC,TRBD2,NA,TRBJ2-1,TRBV28
CSARESGGPTYEQYF,TGCAGTGCTAGAGAGAGCGGGGGGCCAACCTACGAGCAGTACTTC,TRBD2,NA,TRBJ2-7,TRBV20-1
CSARELAGGEQFF,TGCAGTGCTAGAGAGCTAGCGGGGGGAGAGCAGTTCTTT,TRBD2,NA,TRBJ2-1,TRBV20-1
CASSNDWTSDATDTQYF,TGTGCCAGCAGCAACGACTGGACTAGCGACGCAACAGATACGCAGTATTTT,TRBD2,few,TRBJ2-3,TRBV11-2
CASGSLEKTRRGYEQFF,TGTGCTAGTGGTTCCTTAGAGAAGACACGGAGAGGATATGAGCAGTTCTTC,NA,NA,TRBJ2-1,TRBV12-5
CSVEGASGTTEQFF,TGCAGCGTTGAAGGGGCTAGCGGTACGACTGAGCAGTTCTTC,TRBD2,NA,TRBJ2-1,TRBV29-1
CASSLGGRQNNEQYF,TGTGCCAGCAGCTTAGGGGGGCGGCAAAACAATGAGCAGTACTTC,NA,NA,TRBJ2-5,TRBV7-2
CASSPQDPAGGYNEQFF,TGTGCCAGCAGCCCCCAAGATCCAGCGGGAGGCTACAATGAGCAGTTCTTC,TRBD2,few,TRBJ2-1,TRBV14
CASSFTSGGLDEQFF,TGTGCCAGCAGTTTTACTAGCGGGGGTCTCGATGAGCAGTTCTTC,TRBD2,few,TRBJ2-1,TRBV12-3/TRBV12-4
CASGFANEQFF,TGTGCCAGCGGTTTCGCCAATGAGCAGTTCTTC,NA,NA,TRBJ2-1,TRBV6-1
CSGTAGDYGYTF,TGCAGCGGCACTGCAGGGGACTATGGCTACACCTTC,NA,NA,TRBJ1-2,TRBV29-1
CASREPGQGIETQYF,TGTGCCAGCCGTGAACCGGGACAGGGGATAGAGACCCAGTACTTC,TRBD1,NA,TRBJ2-5,TRBV6-1
CASSSYGQGRGGYTF,TGTGCCAGCAGTTCTTACGGACAGGGGAGAGGGGGCTACACCTTC,TRBD1,NA,TRBJ1-2,TRBV27
CASRGSMNTEAFF,TGTGCCAGCAGGGGCAGCATGAACACTGAAGCTTTCTTT,NA,few,TRBJ1-1,TRBV6-1
CASRPDPGNYGYTF,TGTGCCAGCAGACCCGACCCGGGAAACTATGGCTACACCTTC,NA,few,TRBJ1-2,TRBV6-6
CTSGLPGGNEQFF,TGTACCAGTGGACTCCCGGGAGGGAATGAGCAGTTCTTC,TRBD2,once,TRBJ2-1,TRBV12-3/TRBV12-4
CAISEGTGTYEQYF,TGTGCCATCAGTGAGGGGACAGGAACCTACGAGCAGTACTTC,TRBD1,NA,TRBJ2-7,TRBV10-3
CTRCPGGNTIYF,TGCACAAGGTGTCCCGGGGGAAACACCATATATTTT,NA,NA,TRBJ1-3,TRBV29-1
CASSRQGAHTDTQYF,TGCGCCAGCAGCAGACAGGGGGCCCACACAGATACGCAGTATTTT,TRBD1,NA,TRBJ2-3,TRBV5-1
CSVEDLPGSSYNEQFF,TGCAGCGTTGAGGATCTTCCTGGGAGCTCCTACAATGAGCAGTTCTTC,NA,few,TRBJ2-1,TRBV29-1